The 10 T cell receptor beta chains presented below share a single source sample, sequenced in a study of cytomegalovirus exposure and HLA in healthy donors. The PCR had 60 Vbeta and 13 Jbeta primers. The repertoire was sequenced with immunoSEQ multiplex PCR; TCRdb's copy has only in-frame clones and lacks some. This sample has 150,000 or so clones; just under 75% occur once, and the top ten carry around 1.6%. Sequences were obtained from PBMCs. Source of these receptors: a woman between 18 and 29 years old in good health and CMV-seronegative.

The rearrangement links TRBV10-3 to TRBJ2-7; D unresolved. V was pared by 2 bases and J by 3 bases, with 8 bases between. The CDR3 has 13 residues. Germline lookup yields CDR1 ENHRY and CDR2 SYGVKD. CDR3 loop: CAISEGVGYEQYV. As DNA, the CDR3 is TGTGCCATCAGTGAGGGAGTCGGCTACGAGCAGTACGTC.

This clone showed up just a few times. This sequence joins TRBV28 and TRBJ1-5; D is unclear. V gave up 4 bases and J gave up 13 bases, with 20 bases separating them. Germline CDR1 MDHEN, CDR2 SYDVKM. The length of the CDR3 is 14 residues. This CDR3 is CASSSPGDSYLQHF. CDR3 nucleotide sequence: TGTGCCAGCAGTTCCCCCGGAGACTCCTACTTACAGCATTTT.

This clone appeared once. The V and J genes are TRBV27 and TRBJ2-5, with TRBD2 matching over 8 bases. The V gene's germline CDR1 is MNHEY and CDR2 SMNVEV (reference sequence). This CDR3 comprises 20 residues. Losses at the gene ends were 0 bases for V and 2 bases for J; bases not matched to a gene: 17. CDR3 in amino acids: CASSLSIGLAGHPEQETQYF. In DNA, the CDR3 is TGTGCCAGCAGTTTATCGATTGGGTTAGCGGGACACCCGGAACAAGAGACCCAGTACTTC.

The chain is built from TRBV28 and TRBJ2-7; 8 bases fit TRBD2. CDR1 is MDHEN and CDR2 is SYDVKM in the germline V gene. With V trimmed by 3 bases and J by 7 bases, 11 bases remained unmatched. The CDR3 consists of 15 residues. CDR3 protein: CASSLATGGPREQYF. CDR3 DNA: TGTGCCAGCAGTTTGGCAACGGGGGGGCCGAGGGAGCAGTACTTC.

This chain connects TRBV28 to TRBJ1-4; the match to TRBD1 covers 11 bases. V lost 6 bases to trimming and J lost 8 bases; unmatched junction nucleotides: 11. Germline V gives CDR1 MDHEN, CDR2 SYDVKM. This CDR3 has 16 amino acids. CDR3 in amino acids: CASSLSRTGGREKLFF. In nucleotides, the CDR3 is TGTGCCAGCAGCCTATCCCGGACAGGGGGCAGGGAAAAACTGTTTTTT. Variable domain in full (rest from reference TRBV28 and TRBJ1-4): DVKVTQSSRYLVKRTGEKVFLECVQDMDHENMFWYRQDPGLGLRLIYFSYDVKMKEKGDIPEGYSVSREKKERFSLILESASTNQTSMYLCASSLSRTGGREKLFFGSGTQLSVL.

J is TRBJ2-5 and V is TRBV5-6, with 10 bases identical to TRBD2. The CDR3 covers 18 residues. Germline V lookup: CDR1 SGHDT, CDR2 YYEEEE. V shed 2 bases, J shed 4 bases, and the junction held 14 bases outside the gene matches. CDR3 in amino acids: CASSFGIAGGFGPETQYF. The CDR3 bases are TGTGCCAGCAGCTTTGGGATAGCGGGGGGATTTGGGCCAGAGACCCAGTACTTC.

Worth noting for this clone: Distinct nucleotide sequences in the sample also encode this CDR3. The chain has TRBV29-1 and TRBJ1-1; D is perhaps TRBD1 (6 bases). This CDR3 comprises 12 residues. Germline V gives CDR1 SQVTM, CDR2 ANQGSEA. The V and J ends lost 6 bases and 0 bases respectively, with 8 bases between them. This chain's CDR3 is CSVGQMNTEAFF. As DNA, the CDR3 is TGCAGCGTAGGACAGATGAACACTGAAGCTTTCTTT.

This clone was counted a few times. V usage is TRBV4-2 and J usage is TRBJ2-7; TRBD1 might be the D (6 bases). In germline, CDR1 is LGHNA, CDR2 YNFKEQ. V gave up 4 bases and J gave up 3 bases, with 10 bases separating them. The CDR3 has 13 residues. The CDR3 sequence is CASSPPDSYEQYF. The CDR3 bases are TGTGCCAGCAGCCCCCCGGACAGCTACGAGCAGTACTTC.

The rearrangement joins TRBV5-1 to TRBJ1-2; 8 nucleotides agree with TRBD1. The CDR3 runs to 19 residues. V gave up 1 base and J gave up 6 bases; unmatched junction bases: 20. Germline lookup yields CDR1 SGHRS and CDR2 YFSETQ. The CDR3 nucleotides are TGCGCCAGCAGCTTGTCTATTTGGACAGGGTTACAGAGGTTGGATGGCTACACCTTC. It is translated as CASSLSIWTGLQRLDGYTF.

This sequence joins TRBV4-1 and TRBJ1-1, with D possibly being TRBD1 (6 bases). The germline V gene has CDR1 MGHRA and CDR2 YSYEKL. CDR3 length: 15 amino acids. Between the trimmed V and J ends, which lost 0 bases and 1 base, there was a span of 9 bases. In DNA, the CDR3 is TGCGCCAGCAGCCAAGAGTGGACAGAGAACACTGAAGCTTTCTTT. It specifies CASSQEWTENTEAFF.